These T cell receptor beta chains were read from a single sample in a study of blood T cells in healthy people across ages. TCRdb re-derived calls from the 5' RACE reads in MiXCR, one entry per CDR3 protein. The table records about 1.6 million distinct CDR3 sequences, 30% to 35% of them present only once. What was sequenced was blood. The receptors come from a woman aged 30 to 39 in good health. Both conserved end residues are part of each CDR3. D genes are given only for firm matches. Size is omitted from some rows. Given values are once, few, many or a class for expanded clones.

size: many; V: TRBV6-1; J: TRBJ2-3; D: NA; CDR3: CASREGLTTDTQYF; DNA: TGTGCCAGCAGGGAGGGACTGACCACAGATACGCAGTATTTT
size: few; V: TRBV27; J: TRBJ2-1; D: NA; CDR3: CASSIQQVPYNEQFF; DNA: TGTGCCAGCAGTATACAGCAGGTCCCCTACAATGAGCAGTTCTTC
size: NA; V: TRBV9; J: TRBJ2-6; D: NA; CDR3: CASSGRRWKGANVLTF; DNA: TGTGCCAGCAGCGGGAGAAGGTGGAAAGGGGCCAACGTCCTGACTTTC
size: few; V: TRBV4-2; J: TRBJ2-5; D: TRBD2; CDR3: CASSQGSGGVSRETQYF; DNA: TGTGCCAGCAGCCAGGGAAGCGGGGGAGTGTCCCGTGAGACCCAGTACTTC
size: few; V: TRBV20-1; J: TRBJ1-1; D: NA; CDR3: CSASGQGRTEAFF; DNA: TGCAGTGCTAGCGGGCAGGGTCGCACTGAAGCTTTCTTT
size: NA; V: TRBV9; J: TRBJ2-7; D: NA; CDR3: CASSPGTTDTEQYF; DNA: TGTGCCAGCAGCCCCGGGACCACAGATACGGAGCAGTACTTC
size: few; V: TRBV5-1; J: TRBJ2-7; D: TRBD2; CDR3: CASSTAGGTYEQYF; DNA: TGCGCCAGCAGCACAGCGGGAGGTACCTACGAGCAGTACTTC
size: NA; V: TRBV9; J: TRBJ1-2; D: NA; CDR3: CASSVGFRGKTNYGYTF; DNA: TGTGCCAGCAGCGTAGGGTTTCGAGGCAAAACCAACTATGGCTACACCTTC
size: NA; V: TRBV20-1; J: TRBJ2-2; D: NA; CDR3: CSPLAGLTGELFF; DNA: TGCAGTCCATTGGCCGGGCTCACCGGGGAGCTGTTTTTT
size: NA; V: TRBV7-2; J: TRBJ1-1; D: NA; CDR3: CASSFGVVNTEAFF; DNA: TGTGCCAGCAGCTTCGGGGTAGTGAACACTGAAGCTTTCTTT
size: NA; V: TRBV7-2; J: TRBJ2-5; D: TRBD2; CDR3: CASSLRLREVFGETQYF; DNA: TGTGCCAGCAGCTTAAGGTTGCGGGAGGTTTTCGGGGAGACCCAGTACTTC
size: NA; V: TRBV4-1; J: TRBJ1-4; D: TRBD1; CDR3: CASSRSATGGQVRELFF; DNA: TGCGCCAGCAGCCGCTCGGCCACAGGGGGCCAAGTTCGGGAACTGTTTTTT
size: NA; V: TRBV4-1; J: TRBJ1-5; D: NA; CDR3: CASSRDTMNQPQHF; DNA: TGCGCCAGCAGCCGGGACACGATGAATCAGCCCCAGCATTTT
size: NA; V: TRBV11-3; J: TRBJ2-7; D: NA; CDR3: CASSQSQGNEQYF; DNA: TGTGCCAGCAGCCAATCCCAGGGAAACGAGCAGTACTTC